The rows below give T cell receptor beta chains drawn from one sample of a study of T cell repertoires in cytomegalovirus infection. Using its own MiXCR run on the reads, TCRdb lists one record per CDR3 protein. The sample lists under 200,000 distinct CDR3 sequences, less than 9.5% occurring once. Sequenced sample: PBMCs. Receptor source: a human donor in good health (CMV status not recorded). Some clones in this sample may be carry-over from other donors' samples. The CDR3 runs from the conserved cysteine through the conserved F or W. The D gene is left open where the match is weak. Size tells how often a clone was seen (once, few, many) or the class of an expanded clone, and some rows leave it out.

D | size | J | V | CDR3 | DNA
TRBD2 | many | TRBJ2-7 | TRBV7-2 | CASSLVPASGNHEQYF | TGTGCCAGCAGCTTAGTTCCAGCTAGCGGGAACCACGAGCAGTACTTC
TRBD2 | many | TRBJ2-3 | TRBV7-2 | CASSGGGSVDTQYF | TGTGCCAGCAGCGGTGGCGGGAGTGTGGATACGCAGTATTTT
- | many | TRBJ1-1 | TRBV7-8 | CASSPNRGLNTEAFF | TGTGCCAGCAGCCCGAACAGAGGTTTGAACACTGAAGCTTTCTTT
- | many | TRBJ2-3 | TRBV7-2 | CASSLDRGYTDTQYF | TGTGCCAGCAGCTTAGATAGGGGTTACACAGATACGCAGTATTTT
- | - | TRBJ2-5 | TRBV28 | CASSSPTVAETQYF | TGTGCCAGCAGTTCGCCGACAGTGGCTGAGACCCAGTACTTC
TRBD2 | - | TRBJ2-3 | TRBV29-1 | CSDTSGYTDTQYF | TGCAGCGATACTAGCGGTTACACAGATACGCAGTATTTT
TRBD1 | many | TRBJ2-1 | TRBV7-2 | CASSRDAGQGNNEQFF | TGTGCCAGCAGCCGCGACGCGGGACAGGGGAACAATGAGCAGTTCTTC
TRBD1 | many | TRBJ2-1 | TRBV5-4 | CASSWGPGQGRGNEQFF | TGTGCCAGCAGCTGGGGGCCGGGACAGGGAAGGGGCAATGAGCAGTTCTTC
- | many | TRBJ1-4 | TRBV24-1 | CATSDSGGGTSEKLFF | TGTGCCACCAGTGACAGCGGCGGGGGAACGAGTGAAAAACTGTTTTTT
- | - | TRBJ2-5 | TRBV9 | CASSVGGGRETQYF | TGTGCCAGCAGCGTAGGTGGGGGCCGAGAGACCCAGTACTTC
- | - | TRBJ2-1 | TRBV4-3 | CASSQGSGYSYNEQFF | TGCGCCAGCAGCCAAGGAAGCGGTTACTCCTACAATGAGCAGTTCTTC
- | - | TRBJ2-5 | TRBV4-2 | CASSQDLVEGGETQYF | TGTGCCAGCAGCCAAGATTTGGTGGAGGGTGGAGAGACCCAGTACTTC
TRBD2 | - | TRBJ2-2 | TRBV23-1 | CALGLAGGPTGELFF | TGCGCCCTAGGGCTAGCGGGAGGGCCCACCGGGGAGCTGTTTTTT
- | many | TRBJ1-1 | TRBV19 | CASSIPDRPTGTEAFF | TGTGCCAGTAGTATCCCTGACCGGCCCACTGGCACTGAAGCTTTCTTT
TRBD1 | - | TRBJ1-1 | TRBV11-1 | CASQTGTGGTEAFF | TGTGCCAGCCAGACCGGGACAGGGGGCACTGAAGCTTTCTTT
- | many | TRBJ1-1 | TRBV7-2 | CASSGGLNLDTEAFF | TGTGCCAGCAGCGGGGGGCTGAACTTGGACACTGAAGCTTTCTTT
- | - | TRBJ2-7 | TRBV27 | CASSLRALRGEQYF | TGTGCCAGCAGTCTCCGGGCCCTCCGTGGCGAGCAGTACTTC
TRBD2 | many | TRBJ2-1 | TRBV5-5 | CASSLSGGAGYNEQFF | TGTGCCAGCAGCCTTAGCGGGGGGGCCGGCTACAATGAGCAGTTCTTC
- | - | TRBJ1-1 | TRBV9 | CASSVSGTPGTEAFF | TGTGCCAGCAGCGTTTCCGGGACCCCGGGGACTGAAGCTTTCTTT
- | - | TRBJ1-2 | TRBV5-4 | CASSPLGRMNYGYTF | TGTGCCAGCAGTCCGTTGGGGAGGATGAACTATGGCTACACCTTC
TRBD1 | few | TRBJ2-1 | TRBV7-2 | CASSLRQGNGEQFF | TGTGCCAGCAGCCTTCGACAGGGGAATGGTGAGCAGTTCTTC
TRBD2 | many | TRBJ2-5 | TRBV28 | CASTSGETQYF | TGTGCCAGTACTAGCGGAGAGACCCAGTACTTC
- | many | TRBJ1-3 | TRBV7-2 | CASSLFLVGAGNTIYF | TGTGCCAGCAGCTTATTTTTAGTTGGGGCTGGAAACACCATATATTTT
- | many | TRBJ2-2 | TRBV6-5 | CASSYRSGNSVLFF | TGTGCCAGCAGTTACCGGTCGGGAAACTCAGTACTGTTTTTT
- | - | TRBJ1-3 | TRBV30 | CAWNGDTGNTIYF | TGTGCCTGGAACGGGGATACTGGAAACACCATATATTTT